A selection of T cell receptor beta chains follows, all from one sample in a study of blood T cell repertoires in COVID-19. Some clones are missing from TCRdb's copy, which holds only in-frame ones; the method was immunoSEQ multiplex PCR. Of about 140,000 clones detected, around 90% appear once; the ten largest clones hold roughly 1.5%. The sample consisted of peripheral blood. The receptor set was obtained from a human donor in a cohort sampled during active COVID-19. Both conserved end residues are part of each CDR3. D genes are given only for firm matches. Part of the rows lack a size; the others show once, few, many or a class for expanded clones.

d_call: TRBD1
j_call: TRBJ2-7
v_call: TRBV18
clone_size: NA
cdr3_nt: TGTGCCAGCTCGCCCTGGGACAGGGCCTACGAGCAGTACTTC
cdr3_aa: CASSPWDRAYEQYF

d_call: NA
j_call: TRBJ1-6
v_call: TRBV27
clone_size: NA
cdr3_nt: TGTGCCAGCAGTTCAGAAACCCGGCACAGGGAGGGTTTGAATTCACCCCTCCACTTT
cdr3_aa: CASSSETRHREGLNSPLHF

d_call: TRBD2
j_call: TRBJ2-5
v_call: TRBV4-2
clone_size: NA
cdr3_nt: TGTGCCAGCAGCCCGAGACTAGCGGGGAACGAAGAGACCCAGTACTTC
cdr3_aa: CASSPRLAGNEETQYF

d_call: NA
j_call: TRBJ1-1
v_call: TRBV12-3/TRBV12-4
clone_size: NA
cdr3_nt: TGTGCCAGCAGTTTCGGTGGAGCTGAAGCTTTCTTT
cdr3_aa: CASSFGGAEAFF

d_call: TRBD2
j_call: TRBJ2-1
v_call: TRBV10-3
clone_size: NA
cdr3_nt: TGTGCCATCAGTAGCGGGGGGGACAATGAGCAGTTCTTC
cdr3_aa: CAISSGGDNEQFF

d_call: NA
j_call: TRBJ2-5
v_call: TRBV4-3
clone_size: NA
cdr3_nt: TGCGCCAGCAGCCAGACAACCCAAGAGACCCAGTACTTC
cdr3_aa: CASSQTTQETQYF

d_call: TRBD2
j_call: TRBJ2-3
v_call: TRBV7-2
clone_size: NA
cdr3_nt: TGTGCCAGCAGCTTTCAGCGGGGGGGTGAGACGCAGTATTTT
cdr3_aa: CASSFQRGGETQYF

d_call: NA
j_call: TRBJ1-5
v_call: TRBV19
clone_size: NA
cdr3_nt: TGTGCCAGTAGTGTCGACAGGTATCAGCCCCAGCATTTT
cdr3_aa: CASSVDRYQPQHF

d_call: TRBD1
j_call: TRBJ1-5
v_call: TRBV18
clone_size: once
cdr3_nt: TGTGCCAGCTCACCTGACAGGGGGCAGCCCCAGCATTTT
cdr3_aa: CASSPDRGQPQHF

d_call: NA
j_call: TRBJ1-4
v_call: TRBV10-2
clone_size: NA
cdr3_nt: TGCGCCAGCGGCGGGGGTCAAGCTAATGAAAAACTGTTTTTT
cdr3_aa: CASGGGQANEKLFF

d_call: TRBD2
j_call: TRBJ2-5
v_call: TRBV4-1
clone_size: NA
cdr3_nt: TGCGCCAGCAGCCAAGATTGGACTAGTCACGAGACCCAGTACTTC
cdr3_aa: CASSQDWTSHETQYF

d_call: NA
j_call: TRBJ1-2
v_call: TRBV7-2
clone_size: NA
cdr3_nt: TGTGCCAGCAGCTCCGGTATCTACGGTGGCTACACCTTC
cdr3_aa: CASSSGIYGGYTF

d_call: NA
j_call: TRBJ1-2
v_call: TRBV5-1
clone_size: NA
cdr3_nt: TGCGCCAGCAGCCCCCCGACAGAAAACTATGGCTACACCTTC
cdr3_aa: CASSPPTENYGYTF

d_call: NA
j_call: TRBJ2-2
v_call: TRBV6-2/TRBV6-3
clone_size: NA
cdr3_nt: TGTGCCAGCAGCTTGACTACCGGGGAGCTGTTTTTT
cdr3_aa: CASSLTTGELFF

d_call: TRBD1
j_call: TRBJ2-7
v_call: TRBV27
clone_size: NA
cdr3_nt: TGTGCCAGCAGCCGTACAGGGGTCTACGAGCAGTACTTC
cdr3_aa: CASSRTGVYEQYF

d_call: TRBD1
j_call: TRBJ1-5
v_call: TRBV6-5
clone_size: few
cdr3_nt: TGTGCCAGCAGCTCGGACAGGTATTATCAGCCCCAGCATTTT
cdr3_aa: CASSSDRYYQPQHF

d_call: NA
j_call: TRBJ2-3
v_call: TRBV5-1
clone_size: NA
cdr3_nt: TGCGCCAGCAGCGCGGGTGGAGGAGGGTCCAGAGATACGCAGTATTTT
cdr3_aa: CASSAGGGGSRDTQYF

d_call: NA
j_call: TRBJ1-2
v_call: TRBV21-1
clone_size: few
cdr3_nt: TGTGCCAGCAGCAAACCCCAAGGCAGGGAGGGGTATGGCTACACCTTC
cdr3_aa: CASSKPQGREGYGYTF

d_call: NA
j_call: TRBJ2-3
v_call: TRBV5-1
clone_size: NA
cdr3_nt: TGCGCCAGCAGCTTGTTTCCAGTCTCTAGCACAGATACGCAGTATTTT
cdr3_aa: CASSLFPVSSTDTQYF

d_call: NA
j_call: TRBJ1-5
v_call: TRBV2
clone_size: NA
cdr3_nt: TGTGCCAGCGGGGTAATCGGCGGGGCCCAGCATTTT
cdr3_aa: CASGVIGGAQHF

d_call: TRBD2
j_call: TRBJ2-7
v_call: TRBV10-3
clone_size: NA
cdr3_nt: TGTGCCATCAGGTCTAGCGGGGGGTCCTCCTACGAGCAGTACTTC
cdr3_aa: CAIRSSGGSSYEQYF

d_call: NA
j_call: TRBJ1-4
v_call: TRBV5-1
clone_size: once
cdr3_nt: TGCGCCAGCAGCTTGACAGCTACTAATGAAAAACTGTTTTTT
cdr3_aa: CASSLTATNEKLFF

d_call: NA
j_call: TRBJ1-1
v_call: TRBV3-1/TRBV3-2
clone_size: NA
cdr3_nt: TGTGCCAGCAGCCAAGATCTAGCGGGGCGCGCTGAAGCTTTCTTT
cdr3_aa: CASSQDLAGRAEAFF

d_call: TRBD2
j_call: TRBJ2-5
v_call: TRBV7-2
clone_size: NA
cdr3_nt: TGTGCCAGCAGCTGGACTAGCGGGGGGGCCCAGGAGACCCAGTACTTC
cdr3_aa: CASSWTSGGAQETQYF

d_call: NA
j_call: TRBJ2-3
v_call: TRBV5-1
clone_size: NA
cdr3_nt: TGCGCCAGCAGCTTGGATGAGGGTAGCACAGATACGCAGTATTTT
cdr3_aa: CASSLDEGSTDTQYF

d_call: NA
j_call: TRBJ2-4
v_call: TRBV9
clone_size: NA
cdr3_nt: TGTGCCAGCAGCGTAGGTTTGACCCAGGGTAACATTCAGTACTTC
cdr3_aa: CASSVGLTQGNIQYF

d_call: TRBD2
j_call: TRBJ2-3
v_call: TRBV9
clone_size: NA
cdr3_nt: TGTGCCAGCAGCGTAGACACACTAGCGGAATACACAGATACGCAGTATTTT
cdr3_aa: CASSVDTLAEYTDTQYF

d_call: NA
j_call: TRBJ2-1
v_call: TRBV4-3
clone_size: NA
cdr3_nt: TGCGCCAGCAGCCATAACTATCCCTCCTACAATGAGCAGTTCTTC
cdr3_aa: CASSHNYPSYNEQFF

d_call: NA
j_call: TRBJ1-1
v_call: TRBV18
clone_size: NA
cdr3_nt: TGTGCCAGCTCACCCCCTTTGGGGCAGAACACTGAAGCTTTCTTT
cdr3_aa: CASSPPLGQNTEAFF

d_call: TRBD1
j_call: TRBJ1-3
v_call: TRBV25-1
clone_size: NA
cdr3_nt: TGTGCCAGCAGTGAATGGCAGGGGGCTGGAAACACCATATATTTT
cdr3_aa: CASSEWQGAGNTIYF

d_call: TRBD1
j_call: TRBJ1-3
v_call: TRBV4-1
clone_size: NA
cdr3_nt: TGCGCCAGCAGCCAAGGACAGGGGTCTGGAAACACCATATATTTT
cdr3_aa: CASSQGQGSGNTIYF

d_call: TRBD1
j_call: TRBJ2-7
v_call: TRBV19
clone_size: once
cdr3_nt: TGTGCCAGTAGTGATCGGGACAGGGTGTACGAGCAGTACTTC
cdr3_aa: CASSDRDRVYEQYF

d_call: NA
j_call: TRBJ1-2
v_call: TRBV6-5
clone_size: once
cdr3_nt: TGTGCCAGCAGTTACTGGGGGGGAGGGTCGGGCTATGGCTACACCTTC
cdr3_aa: CASSYWGGGSGYGYTF

d_call: TRBD1
j_call: TRBJ1-4
v_call: TRBV30
clone_size: NA
cdr3_nt: TGTGCCTGGAGTGGACCGACAGGGACTGAAAAACTGTTTTTT
cdr3_aa: CAWSGPTGTEKLFF

d_call: NA
j_call: TRBJ1-3
v_call: TRBV2
clone_size: NA
cdr3_nt: TGTGCCAGCAGTGAGATTCGGAGCTACTCTGGAAACACCATATATTTT
cdr3_aa: CASSEIRSYSGNTIYF

d_call: TRBD1
j_call: TRBJ1-3
v_call: TRBV18
clone_size: NA
cdr3_nt: TGTGCCAGCTCATTCACCGGGACAGGGGGCGGAAACACCATATATTTT
cdr3_aa: CASSFTGTGGGNTIYF

d_call: TRBD1
j_call: TRBJ1-2
v_call: TRBV13
clone_size: NA
cdr3_nt: TGTGCCAGCAGCCAAATCGACCAACAGGGGAACTATGGCTACACCTTC
cdr3_aa: CASSQIDQQGNYGYTF

d_call: NA
j_call: TRBJ1-2
v_call: TRBV14
clone_size: NA
cdr3_nt: TGTGCCAGCAGCCCGTTCGGACAGTATGGCTACACCTTC
cdr3_aa: CASSPFGQYGYTF

d_call: NA
j_call: TRBJ2-3
v_call: TRBV4-1
clone_size: NA
cdr3_nt: TGCGCCAGCAGCCAAGAGGGCCGATTCCGCACAGATACGCAGTATTTT
cdr3_aa: CASSQEGRFRTDTQYF

d_call: NA
j_call: TRBJ2-3
v_call: TRBV4-1
clone_size: NA
cdr3_nt: TGCGCCAGCAGCCAAGGTTACAGGGATGGGACAGATACGCAGTATTTT
cdr3_aa: CASSQGYRDGTDTQYF

d_call: TRBD2
j_call: TRBJ2-7
v_call: TRBV6-1
clone_size: NA
cdr3_nt: TGTGCCAGCAGTGTAATCTTAGCGGGCCTCCTGGGGGAGCAGTACTTC
cdr3_aa: CASSVILAGLLGEQYF

d_call: NA
j_call: TRBJ2-7
v_call: TRBV7-7
clone_size: NA
cdr3_nt: TGTGCCAGCAGCTTAGGGACAGACAGCGAGCAGTACTTC
cdr3_aa: CASSLGTDSEQYF

d_call: TRBD1
j_call: TRBJ1-1
v_call: TRBV27
clone_size: NA
cdr3_nt: TGTGCCAGCAGTGTGGGACAGGGGCTTATCACTGAAGCTTTCTTT
cdr3_aa: CASSVGQGLITEAFF

d_call: TRBD2
j_call: TRBJ2-3
v_call: TRBV18
clone_size: NA
cdr3_nt: TGTGCCAGCTCACTTCCGGGACTAGCGTCTGGGACAGATACGCAGTATTTT
cdr3_aa: CASSLPGLASGTDTQYF

d_call: NA
j_call: TRBJ2-1
v_call: TRBV28
clone_size: NA
cdr3_nt: TGTTTACCGGGTCCGCCAGCAGTTTGCGTATTCTACAATGAGCAGTTCTTC
cdr3_aa: CLPGPPAVCVFYNEQFF

d_call: TRBD1
j_call: TRBJ2-5
v_call: TRBV4-1
clone_size: NA
cdr3_nt: TGCGCCAGCAGCCTGACAGGGGAATGGGAGACCCAGTACTTC
cdr3_aa: CASSLTGEWETQYF

d_call: TRBD2
j_call: TRBJ2-1
v_call: TRBV5-1
clone_size: NA
cdr3_nt: TGCGCCAGCAGCCCTCGGACTAGCCCGTTCTCCTACAATGAGCAGTTCTTC
cdr3_aa: CASSPRTSPFSYNEQFF

d_call: NA
j_call: TRBJ2-3
v_call: TRBV7-2
clone_size: NA
cdr3_nt: TGTGCCAGCAGCTTAGCCCTATACACAGATACGCAGTATTTT
cdr3_aa: CASSLALYTDTQYF

d_call: NA
j_call: TRBJ1-5
v_call: TRBV19
clone_size: NA
cdr3_nt: TGTGCCAGTAGTAATCTCCAGACAGTTCCGGGCAATCAGCCCCAGCATTTT
cdr3_aa: CASSNLQTVPGNQPQHF

d_call: TRBD2
j_call: TRBJ2-1
v_call: TRBV6-5
clone_size: NA
cdr3_nt: TGTGCCAGCACTCCGGGACTAGCGTATGAGCAGTTCTTC
cdr3_aa: CASTPGLAYEQFF